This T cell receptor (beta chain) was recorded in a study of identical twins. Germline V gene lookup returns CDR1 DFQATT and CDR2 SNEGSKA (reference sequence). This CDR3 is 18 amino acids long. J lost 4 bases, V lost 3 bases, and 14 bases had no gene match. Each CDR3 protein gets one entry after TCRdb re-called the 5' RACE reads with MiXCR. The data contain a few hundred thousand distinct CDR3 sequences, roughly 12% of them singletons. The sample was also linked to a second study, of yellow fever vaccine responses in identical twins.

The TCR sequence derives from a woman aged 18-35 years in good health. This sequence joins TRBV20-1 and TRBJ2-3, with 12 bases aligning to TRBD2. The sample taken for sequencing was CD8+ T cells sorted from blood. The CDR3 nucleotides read TGCAGTGCTAGTTCCCTAGCGGGGGGGCCCTGGGGCCCAGATACGCAGTATTTT. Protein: CSASSLAGGPWGPDTQYF.